The 13 T cell receptor beta chains reported below all come from one sample, sequenced in a study of response to subunit inactivated influenza vaccine. From the RT-PCR reads, TCRdb called clonotypes with MiXCR, one entry per CDR3 protein. The sample lists under 950,000 distinct CDR3 sequences; about 20% were seen once. This sample comprised PBMCs from blood, obtained more than 4 days after vaccination. Receptors originate from a man aged 50 to 59 who received an inactivated influenza vaccine.

Regarding this clonotype: The junction shows a germline mismatch at one end, possibly a read error. V gene TRBV2 combines with J gene TRBJ2-5; 11 bases align to TRBD2. From germline, CDR1 is SNHLY and CDR2 FYNNEI. This CDR3 contains 18 residues. The CDR3 bases are TGTACCAGCAGCCCCACGCATCCACTAGCGGGGGTCCAAGAGACCCAGTACTTC. Translating gives CTSSPTHPLAGVQETQYF.

The V gene is TRBV6-5, the J gene TRBJ2-1; 12 positions match TRBD2. The length of the CDR3 is 17 residues. Germline CDR1 reads MNHEY; CDR2 reads SVGAGI. V shed 4 bases, J shed 8 bases, and the junction held 12 bases outside the gene matches. The CDR3: CASSLRLAGDNKHEQFF. The CDR3 DNA sequence: TGTGCCAGCAGTTTAAGACTAGCGGGAGATAATAAGCATGAGCAGTTCTTC.

The chain has TRBV7-2 and TRBJ2-1; 9 nucleotides agree with TRBD2. The V segment lost 1 base and the J segment 8 bases; nucleotides outside the gene matches: 9. The CDR3 sequence is 16 residues long. Germline V CDR1 and CDR2: SGHTA, FQGNSA. The CDR3 nucleotides are TGTGCCAGCAGCTTAGGGCTAGCGGGACTTCTCGATGAGCAGTTCTTC. Translating it yields CASSLGLAGLLDEQFF.

This clonotype was seen more than once but under ten times. The V call is TRBV11-1, the J call TRBJ2-2, with a possible D match to TRBD2 (6 bases). Trimming pared 4 bases from V and 6 bases from J, leaving 15 bases between. This CDR3 has 15 amino acids. In germline, CDR1 is SGHAT, CDR2 FQDESV (reference sequence). Written as DNA, the CDR3 is TGTGCCAGCAGCTACAACACCTGGGGGGCCGGGGAGCTGTTTTTT. Residues: CASSYNTWGAGELFF.

This clonotype was found a few times. The V gene is TRBV4-2, the J gene TRBJ2-1; tentatively, D is TRBD1 (5 bases). Germline CDR1 LGHNA, CDR2 YNFKEQ. Trimming took off 3 bases at V and 5 bases at J, with 11 bases between the two ends. This CDR3 is built from 14 residues. CDR3 region: CASSHRTTNNEQFF. CDR3 bases: TGTGCCAGCAGCCATCGGACAACCAACAATGAGCAGTTCTTC.

The table lists this clonotype with a few counts. The chain links TRBV6-4 to TRBJ1-5; 8 bases line up with TRBD1. Losses at the gene ends were 2 bases for V and 3 bases for J; bases not matched to a gene: 9. The CDR3 has 17 residues. Germline V gives CDR1 MRHNA, CDR2 SNTAGT. The chain's CDR3 is CASSDRWQGAYNQPQHF. In DNA form, the CDR3 reads TGTGCCAGCAGTGACAGATGGCAGGGGGCTTACAATCAGCCCCAGCATTTT.

The chain links TRBV5-1 to TRBJ2-5; TRBD2 aligns across 8 bases. CDR1 SGHRS and CDR2 YFSETQ come from the germline V gene. The CDR3 loop spans 16 amino acids. The ends lost 4 bases at V and 0 bases at J; junction bases unmatched: 8. CDR3 region: CASSLQGGGYQETQYF. Written as DNA, the CDR3 is TGCGCCAGCAGCCTCCAGGGCGGGGGGTACCAAGAGACCCAGTACTTC.

The gene calls are TRBV20-1 and TRBJ2-1; D might be TRBD2 (6 bases). In germline, CDR1 is DFQATT, CDR2 SNEGSKA (reference sequence). The CDR3 loop spans 16 amino acids. The V and J ends lost 6 bases and 5 bases respectively, with 23 bases between them. CDR3 residues: CSAGAGGLGKDNEQFF. The CDR3, as DNA: TGCAGTGCCGGGGCCGGAGGGCTAGGCAAAGACAATGAGCAGTTCTTC.

The CDR3 DNA reads TGTGCCAGCAGTCCCGGGGCGGGGGGGAAGGAGACCCAGTACTTC. It translates to CASSPGAGGKETQYF. The chain recombines TRBV28 with TRBJ2-5; 9 nucleotides align to TRBD2. Germline CDR1 MDHEN, CDR2 SYDVKM. The CDR3 is 15 amino acids. V lost 5 bases and J lost 5; bases outside the gene matches: 9.

This sequence joins TRBV5-6 and TRBJ2-7, with D perhaps TRBD1 or TRBD2 (5 bases each). The CDR3 loop spans 14 amino acids. Trimming stripped 6 bases from V and 2 bases from J, with 15 bases between. CDR1 is SGHDT, CDR2 YYEEEE, per germline. CDR3 nucleotide sequence: TGTGCCAGCACATACGGGACCGTTACCTACGAGCAGTACTTC. Translation: CASTYGTVTYEQYF.

The CDR3 sequence is CASSPGKGSNYGYTF. DNA for the CDR3: TGCGCCAGCAGCCCTGGAAAGGGGAGTAACTATGGCTACACCTTC. The chain carries TRBV5-1 and TRBJ1-2, with D tentatively TRBD1 (5 bases). The CDR3 is made up of 15 amino acids. The ends were cut back, 4 bases at V and 1 base at J, with 14 bases in the middle. Germline V gene sequence: CDR1 SGHRS, CDR2 YFSETQ. Supplemented by reference TRBV5-1 and TRBJ1-2, the full variable domain reads KAGVTQTPRYLIKTRGQQVTLSCSPISGHRSVSWYQQTPGQGLQFLFEYFSETQRNKGNFPGRFSGRQFSNSRSEMNVSTLELGDSALYLCASSPGKGSNYGYTFGSGTRLTVV.

This clonotype was counted only a few times. The chain couples TRBV12-3 or TRBV12-4 to TRBJ1-1, with D perhaps matching TRBD1 (5 bases). The V gene lost 5 bases and the J gene lost 0 bases, with 16 bases spanning the gap. The CDR3 sequence is 16 residues long. CDR3 in DNA: TGTGCCAGCAGTCTCGGGACGGCCCTTTTGAACACTGAAGCTTTCTTT. It yields the protein CASSLGTALLNTEAFF.

This clonotype came up a few times. The chain is built from TRBV20-1 and TRBJ2-7, with 10 bases lining up with TRBD1. V was clipped by 6 bases and J by 6 bases; unmatched bases: 8. CDR3 length: 13 amino acids. Germline-derived CDR1 and CDR2 are DFQATT and SNEGSKA (reference sequence). The CDR3 region is CSAGDRGLVEQYF. CDR3 DNA: TGCAGTGCCGGGGACAGGGGTTTGGTCGAGCAGTACTTC.